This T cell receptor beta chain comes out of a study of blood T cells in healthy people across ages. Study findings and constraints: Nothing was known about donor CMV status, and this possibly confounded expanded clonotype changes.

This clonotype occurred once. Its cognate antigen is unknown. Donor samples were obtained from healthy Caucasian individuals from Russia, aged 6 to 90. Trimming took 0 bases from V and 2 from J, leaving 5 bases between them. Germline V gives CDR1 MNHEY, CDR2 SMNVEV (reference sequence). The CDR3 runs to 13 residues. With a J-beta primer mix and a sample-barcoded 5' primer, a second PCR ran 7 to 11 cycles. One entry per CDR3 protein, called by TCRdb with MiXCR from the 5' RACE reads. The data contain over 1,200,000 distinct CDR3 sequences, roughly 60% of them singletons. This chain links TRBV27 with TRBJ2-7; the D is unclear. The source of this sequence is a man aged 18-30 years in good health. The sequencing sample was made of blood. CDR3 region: CASSLSDAYEQYF. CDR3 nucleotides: TGTGCCAGCAGTTTATCGGACGCCTACGAGCAGTACTTC.